These 16 T cell receptor beta chains originate from one sample sequenced in a study of cytomegalovirus exposure and HLA in healthy donors. The PCR used 60 Vbeta and 13 Jbeta primers. Clones were sequenced by immunoSEQ multiplex PCR, and TCRdb holds only the in-frame ones, with some missing. Here the sample spans 150,000 to 200,000 clones, roughly 85% being singletons. The material sequenced was PBMCs. These receptors were collected from a man younger than 35 in good health and CMV-seropositive.

The genes are TRBV5-5 and TRBJ1-4, with unresolved D. This CDR3 region has 15 residues. V was shortened by 0 bases and J by 3 bases, with 9 bases between the two germline ends. Germline V gene lookup returns CDR1 SGHKS and CDR2 YYEKEE (reference sequence). CDR3 nucleotides: TGTGCCAGCAGCTTGGTGGCGGCGGCTAATGAAAAACTGTTTTTT. This sequence encodes CASSLVAAANEKLFF.

This clone was detected only once. The gene calls are TRBV6-4 and TRBJ2-2; 7 bases are shared with TRBD1. The germline V gene encodes CDR1 MRHNA and CDR2 SNTAGT. V was clipped by 7 bases and J by 0 bases; unmatched bases: 5. CDR3 length: 15 amino acids. Written as DNA, the CDR3 is TGTGCCAGCACTTGGGACAGCACGAACACCGGGGAGCTGTTTTTT. It translates to CASTWDSTNTGELFF.

This chain uses TRBV5-1 with TRBJ2-7, with 7 bases lining up with TRBD2. CDR1 is SGHRS, CDR2 YFSETQ, per germline. The CDR3 runs to 16 residues. V dropped 4 bases and J dropped 0; count of bases not matched to a gene: 10. CDR3 in amino acids: CASSLTTSSSSYEQYF. DNA of the CDR3: TGCGCCAGCAGCCTGACGACTAGCTCCAGCTCCTACGAGCAGTACTTC.

The genes are TRBV11-2 and TRBJ2-7; D may be TRBD2 (5 bases). Germline CDR1 reads SGHAT; CDR2 reads FQNNGV. Deletions cut 5 bases from V and 4 bases from J, with 18 bases between. The CDR3 is made up of 15 amino acids. CDR3 in DNA: TGTGCCAGCAGCCGATCTGACACTAGTTGGTACGAGCAGTACTTC. This codes for CASSRSDTSWYEQYF.

This sequence joins TRBV6-1 and TRBJ1-1, with a weak D call TRBD1 (6 bases). Germline CDR1 and CDR2: MNHNS and SASEGT. V lost 6 bases and J lost 5, with 10 bases in between. This CDR3 has 12 residues. The CDR3 is CASSTGLTEAFF. CDR3 nucleotides: TGTGCCAGCAGCACAGGGTTGACTGAAGCTTTCTTT.

The J gene is TRBJ1-6, the V gene TRBV5-5, with a possible D match to TRBD1 (5 bases). Germline V CDR1 and CDR2: SGHKS, YYEKEE (reference sequence). With 4 bases removed from V and 7 bases from J, the gap between germline ends came to 15 bases. This CDR3 is built from 15 residues. The CDR3 region has the DNA TGTGCCAGCAGCGTCGGGGGGGTTTGGAATTCACCCCTCCACTTT. Translating it yields CASSVGGVWNSPLHF.

The gene calls are TRBV27 and TRBJ2-7; TRBD1 is a possible D gene (6 bases). The CDR3 covers 13 residues. CDR1 is MNHEY and CDR2 is SMNVEV in the germline V gene (reference sequence). Trimming shortened V by 3 bases and J by 2 bases, and 8 bases separated the two germline ends. CDR3 protein: CASSLGAAYEQYF. In nucleotides, the CDR3 is TGTGCCAGCAGTTTGGGGGCAGCCTACGAGCAGTACTTC.

This clone showed up just once. CDR3 in DNA: TGTGCCAGCAGTTTCGGGCAGGGAGGTCCCGAGCAGTACTTC. Its translation: CASSFGQGGPEQYF. The rearrangement joins TRBV27 to TRBJ2-7; a possible D gene is TRBD2 (6 bases). The germline gives CDR1 MNHEY, CDR2 SMNVEV (reference sequence). The V end was cut by 3 bases, the J end by 6 bases, with 15 bases between. The CDR3 covers 14 residues.

This chain uses TRBV5-1 with TRBJ2-7; 8 bases line up with TRBD1. V was clipped by 2 bases and J by 4 bases; unmatched bases: 5. Germline V gene lookup returns CDR1 SGHRS and CDR2 YFSETQ. CDR3 length equals 14 residues. CDR3 amino acids: CASSFGQGRYEQYF. The CDR3 DNA sequence: TGCGCCAGCAGCTTCGGACAGGGCAGGTACGAGCAGTACTTC.

This sequence joins TRBV12-1 and TRBJ1-1. TRBV12-1 corresponds to a pseudogene. CDR3 length equals 13 residues. In DNA, the CDR3 is TGTGCCAGCAGCTCACGCCGGGGTACTGAAGCTTTCTTT. It yields the protein CASSSRRGTEAFF.

The V call is TRBV27, the J call TRBJ1-1; 8 bases line up with TRBD1. CDR3 size: 14 residues. The germline CDR1 and CDR2 sequences are MNHEY and SMNVEV (reference sequence). V gave up 4 bases and J gave up 4 bases; unmatched junction bases: 5. The CDR3 DNA sequence: TGTGCCAGCAGTTACCAGGGGGCGGGCACTGAAGCTTTCTTT. It yields the protein CASSYQGAGTEAFF.

V and J are TRBV18 and TRBJ2-7; TRBD2 agrees at 7 bases. The length of the CDR3 is 17 residues. V shed 4 bases and J 1 base; nucleotides not matched to a gene: 13. Germline loops: CDR1 KGHSH, CDR2 LQKENI. CDR3 in DNA: TGTGCCAGCTCACTACTAGAGACTAAGCGGGGATCCTACGAGCAGTACTTC. Translating it yields CASSLLETKRGSYEQYF.

CDR3 residues: CASSYGADTQYF. The CDR3 DNA follows: TGTGCCAGCAGTTACGGGGCAGATACGCAGTATTTT. The J gene is TRBJ2-3, the V gene TRBV27; D perhaps matches TRBD2 (5 bases). Germline-derived CDR1 and CDR2 are MNHEY and SMNVEV (reference sequence). The V end lost 4 bases, the J end lost 4 bases, and 6 bases lay between the germline ends. The CDR3 has 12 residues.

This clone appeared once. J is TRBJ1-6 and V is TRBV14; possible D gene TRBD1, 5 bases. CDR1 SGHDN and CDR2 FVKESK come from the germline V gene. This CDR3 is 11 amino acids long. With 5 bases removed from V and 13 bases from J, the gap between germline ends came to 9 bases. CDR3 DNA: TGTGCCAGCAGCGGGCAGGGTCCCCTCCACTTT. Amino acids: CASSGQGPLHF.

The CDR3 DNA reads as TGTGCCTGGACACCGACCGGGGACATCCGCACCATATATTTT. This gives the protein CAWTPTGDIRTIYF. This chain links TRBV30 with TRBJ1-3; perhaps TRBD1 as D (6 bases). The CDR3 is 14 residues long. Trimming removed 4 bases from V and 9 bases from J, with 19 bases in between. The germline V gene encodes CDR1 GTSNPN and CDR2 SVGIG (reference sequence).

This CDR3 is CTEGGSQETQYF. CDR3 in DNA: TGTACCGAGGGGGGGTCCCAAGAGACCCAGTACTTC. The chain links TRBV10-3 to TRBJ2-5; possibly TRBD2 for D (7 bases). CDR1 and CDR2 (germline): ENHRY, SYGVKD. The CDR3 totals 12 residues.